What follows are 15 T cell receptor beta chains derived from one specimen sequenced in a study of cytomegalovirus exposure and HLA in healthy donors. The PCR used 60 Vbeta and 13 Jbeta primers. Some clones are missing from TCRdb's copy, which holds only in-frame ones; the method was immunoSEQ multiplex PCR. The repertoire holds 150,000 to 200,000 clones, with around 84% as singletons. The source material was PBMCs. These receptor sequences come from a man between 18 and 29 years old in good health and CMV-seropositive.

The gene calls are TRBV9 and TRBJ2-2, with TRBD2 matching 12 bases. The junction had 18 bases not matched to a gene; V was cut back by 3 bases and J by 6 bases. From germline, CDR1 is SGDLS and CDR2 YYNGEE. This CDR3 is built from 20 residues. This CDR3 is CASSEPVGGTSGRSSGELFF. In DNA, the CDR3 is TGTGCCAGCAGCGAGCCCGTTGGGGGGACTAGCGGGCGGTCCTCCGGGGAGCTGTTTTTT.

This clone appeared once. The V gene is TRBV6-5, the J gene TRBJ1-1, with 8 bases identical to TRBD1. Germline lookup yields CDR1 MNHEY and CDR2 SVGAGI. V lost 4 bases and J lost 0; bases outside the gene matches: 7. The CDR3 is made up of 16 amino acids. For the CDR3, the DNA is TGTGCCAGCAGTTCGACACAGGGGGGTATGAACACTGAAGCTTTCTTT. The encoded protein is CASSSTQGGMNTEAFF.

The genes are TRBV5-6 and TRBJ1-1; D perhaps matches TRBD1 (5 bases). CDR3 length: 14 residues. With 4 bases removed from V and 2 bases from J, the gap between germline ends came to 12 bases. The V gene's germline CDR1 is SGHDT and CDR2 YYEEEE. CDR3 residues: CASSGVGGNTEAFF. CDR3 DNA: TGTGCCAGCAGCGGGGTGGGGGGAAACACTGAAGCTTTCTTT. Combining the CDR3 with reference TRBV5-6 and TRBJ1-1 gives the whole variable domain DAGVTQSPTHLIKTRGQQVTLRCSPKSGHDTVSWYQQALGQGPQFIFQYYEEEERQRGNFPDRFSGHQFPNYSSELNVNALLLGDSALYLCASSGVGGNTEAFFGQGTRLTVV.

The chain combines TRBV7-2 with TRBJ2-3; the match to TRBD2 covers 9 bases. The CDR3 runs 16 residues. Trimming cost V 1 base and J 4 bases; bases outside gene matches: 6. Looked up from germline, CDR1 is SGHTA and CDR2 is FQGNSA. CDR3 DNA sequence: TGTGCCAGCAGCTTAGAGGGTAGCGGGGGTTCAGATACGCAGTATTTT. This translates into CASSLEGSGGSDTQYF.

The V call is TRBV6-5, the J call TRBJ2-1; 7 bases map to TRBD1. Germline V gene data show CDR1 as MNHEY and CDR2 as SVGAGI. The CDR3 is 13 residues long. V was clipped by 7 bases and J by 6 bases; unmatched bases: 6. CDR3: CASIPAGGNEQFF. Here the CDR3 DNA reads TGTGCCAGCATCCCGGCAGGGGGCAATGAGCAGTTCTTC.

The rearrangement uses TRBV11-1 and TRBJ2-6; D might be TRBD2 (5 bases). Looked up from germline, CDR1 is SGHAT and CDR2 is FQDESV (reference sequence). The CDR3 has 15 amino acids. With 5 bases removed from V and 4 bases from J, the gap between germline ends came to 12 bases. CDR3 region: CASSNSWEGANVLTF. The CDR3 DNA follows: TGTGCCAGCAGCAACTCTTGGGAGGGGGCCAACGTCCTGACTTTC.

This clone came up once. The V call is TRBV5-1, the J call TRBJ1-4, with a tentative D call TRBD1 (5 bases). The germline V gene has CDR1 SGHRS and CDR2 YFSETQ. The germline V and J ends were trimmed by 1 base and 0 bases, with 25 bases remaining between them. The CDR3 totals 21 residues. As DNA, the CDR3 is TGCGCCAGCAGCTTGTATGGGGCGGGAACCGAAGACTTTGCAACTAATGAAAAACTGTTTTTT. Protein product: CASSLYGAGTEDFATNEKLFF. Full variable domain (rest looked up from reference TRBV5-1 and TRBJ1-4): KAGVTQTPRYLIKTRGQQVTLSCSPISGHRSVSWYQQTPGQGLQFLFEYFSETQRNKGNFPGRFSGRQFSNSRSEMNVSTLELGDSALYLCASSLYGAGTEDFATNEKLFFGSGTQLSVL.

This chain uses TRBV10-2 with TRBJ2-5; TRBD2 aligns across 7 bases. The germline V gene has CDR1 WSHSY and CDR2 SAAADI. The CDR3 runs to 13 residues. V trimming: 7 bases; J trimming: 3 bases; junction bases outside the gene matches: 5. The CDR3 loop reads CASMSAGEETQYF. The CDR3 DNA sequence: TGCGCCAGCATGTCGGCGGGGGAAGAGACCCAGTACTTC.

This clone has a handful of counts. J is TRBJ2-7 and V is TRBV18, with unresolved D. Germline CDR1 and CDR2: KGHSH and LQKENI. The CDR3 has 13 amino acids. V was pared by 3 bases and J by 2 bases, with 8 bases between. The CDR3 nucleotides read TGTGCCAGCTCACCTGTCCAAACCTACGAGCAGTACTTC. Its translation is CASSPVQTYEQYF.

This chain connects TRBV7-2 to TRBJ2-3; 7 bases are a match to TRBD1. The trim removed 5 bases at V and 2 bases at J, leaving 4 bases unmatched. The CDR3 runs 14 residues. CDR1 and CDR2 from the germline V gene are SGHTA and FQGNSA. The CDR3 DNA is TGTGCCAGCAGCAGGGACAGACTCACAGATACGCAGTATTTT. This translates into CASSRDRLTDTQYF.

The chain has TRBV11-2 and TRBJ2-3; 10 bases align to TRBD2. The CDR3 consists of 14 residues. V dropped 4 bases and J dropped 6; count of bases not matched to a gene: 4. Germline CDR1 SGHAT, CDR2 FQNNGV. The CDR3 coding sequence is TGTGCCAGCAGCTATAGCGGGGGGCCCGATACGCAGTATTTT. It codes for CASSYSGGPDTQYF. The whole variable domain, filled in from reference TRBV11-2 and TRBJ2-3, reads EAGVAQSPRYKIIEKRQSVAFWCNPISGHATLYWYQQILGQGPKLLIQFQNNGVVDDSQLPKDRFSAERLKGVDSTLKIQPAKLEDSAVYLCASSYSGGPDTQYFGPGTRLTVL.

This sequence joins TRBV6-1 and TRBJ2-1; 8 nucleotides agree with TRBD2. With V trimmed by 6 bases and J by 5 bases, 9 bases remained unmatched. The CDR3 runs 15 residues. Germline V gene sequence: CDR1 MNHNS, CDR2 SASEGT. The CDR3, as DNA: TGTGCCAGCAGGCTCGAGCGGGGGAGTAACAATGAGCAGTTCTTC. This encodes CASRLERGSNNEQFF.

V is TRBV7-2 and J is TRBJ1-2, with a weak D call TRBD1 (5 bases). V was clipped by 3 bases and J by 5 bases, with 13 bases between them. The CDR3 has 14 residues. In germline, CDR1 is SGHTA, CDR2 FQGNSA. The CDR3 spells CASSFADRVYGYTF. The CDR3, as DNA: TGTGCCAGCAGCTTTGCCGACAGAGTATATGGCTACACCTTC.

The J gene is TRBJ1-5, the V gene TRBV19; 7 bases are a match to TRBD1. J was trimmed by 4 bases and V by 5 bases; bases with no gene match: 8. This CDR3 has 15 residues. Germline V gives CDR1 LNHDA, CDR2 SQIVND (reference sequence). CDR3 loop: CASSAPGTANQPQHF. CDR3 DNA sequence: TGTGCCAGTAGTGCCCCCGGGACAGCGAATCAGCCCCAGCATTTT.

This chain joins TRBV5-1 and TRBJ2-7; D call uncertain. The CDR3 has 14 amino acids. V was shortened by 4 bases and J by 0 bases, with 11 bases between the two germline ends. CDR1 is SGHRS, CDR2 YFSETQ, per germline. CDR3 sequence: CASSIVSSSYEQYF. In DNA form, the CDR3 reads TGCGCCAGCAGCATTGTCTCGAGCTCCTACGAGCAGTACTTC. Full variable domain (rest looked up from reference TRBV5-1 and TRBJ2-7): KAGVTQTPRYLIKTRGQQVTLSCSPISGHRSVSWYQQTPGQGLQFLFEYFSETQRNKGNFPGRFSGRQFSNSRSEMNVSTLELGDSALYLCASSIVSSSYEQYFGPGTRLTVT.